A few counts support the clone carrying this TCR beta chain. This entry is derived from a study of CD8 T cells in Susac syndrome. J lost 0 bases, V lost 5 bases, and 4 bases had no gene match. This CDR3 region has 15 residues. Germline V gene sequence: CDR1 SGHDT, CDR2 YYEEEE. In contrast to the negatively isolated CD8+ and CD4+ T cells, TEMRA cells were FACS-enriched. Random-hexamer reverse transcription was applied to roughly 0.5 to 1 ug RNA. TCRdb fed the immunoSEQ multiplex PCR reads into MiXCR, producing one record per CDR3 protein. The data contain fewer than 150,000 distinct CDR3 sequences, roughly 89% of them seen just once; the ten biggest clones take up around 0.24%.

The sample comprised CD8+ T cells from PBMCs. This TCR came from a human donor with multiple sclerosis. This sequence joins TRBV5-6 and TRBJ2-2; TRBD1 matches at 7 bases. Here the CDR3 DNA reads TGTGCCAGCAGTTTTGGGACAGCGAACACCGGGGAGCTGTTTTTT. Translating gives CASSFGTANTGELFF.